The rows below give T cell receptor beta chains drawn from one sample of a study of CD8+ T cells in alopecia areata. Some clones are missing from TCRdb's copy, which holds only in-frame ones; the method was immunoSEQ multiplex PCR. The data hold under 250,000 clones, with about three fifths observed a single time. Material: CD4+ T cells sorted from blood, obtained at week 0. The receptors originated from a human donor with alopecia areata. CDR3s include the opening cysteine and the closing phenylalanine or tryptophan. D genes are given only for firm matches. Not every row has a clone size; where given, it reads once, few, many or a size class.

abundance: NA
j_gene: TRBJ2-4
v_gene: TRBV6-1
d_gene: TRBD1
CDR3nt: TGTGCCAGCAGTCGACAGGGGAAAAACATTCAGTACTTC
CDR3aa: CASSRQGKNIQYF

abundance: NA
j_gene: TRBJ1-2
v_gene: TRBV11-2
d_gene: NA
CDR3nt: TGTGCCAGCAGCTCCACGACGGGGGCTAACTATGGCTACACCTTC
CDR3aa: CASSSTTGANYGYTF

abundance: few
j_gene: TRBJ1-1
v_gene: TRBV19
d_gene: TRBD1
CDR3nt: TGTGCCAGTAGTGACGGGGGACAGGGGACTTTTGAAGCTTTCTTT
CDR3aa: CASSDGGQGTFEAFF

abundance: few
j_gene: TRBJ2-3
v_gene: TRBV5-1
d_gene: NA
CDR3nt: TGCGCCAGCAGCTTAGCCCGAGGAGATACGCAGTATTTT
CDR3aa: CASSLARGDTQYF

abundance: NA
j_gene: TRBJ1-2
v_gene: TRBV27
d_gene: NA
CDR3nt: TGTGCCAGCAGTTTATCTGGGGGTGTCGTCTATGGCTACACCTTC
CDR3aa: CASSLSGGVVYGYTF

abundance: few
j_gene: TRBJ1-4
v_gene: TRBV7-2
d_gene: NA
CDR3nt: TGTGCCAGCAGTCCGCAGGGACGCCAGAATGAAAAACTGTTTTTT
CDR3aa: CASSPQGRQNEKLFF

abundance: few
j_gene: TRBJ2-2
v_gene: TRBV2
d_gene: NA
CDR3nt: TGTGCCAGCAGTGGGGGAGTCTTCGCCGGGGAGCTGTTTTTT
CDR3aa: CASSGGVFAGELFF

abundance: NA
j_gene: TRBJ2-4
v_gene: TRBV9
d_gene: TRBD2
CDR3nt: TGTGCCAGCAGCGGTAGGGGAGCTAGCGGGATGAACATTCAGTACTTC
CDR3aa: CASSGRGASGMNIQYF

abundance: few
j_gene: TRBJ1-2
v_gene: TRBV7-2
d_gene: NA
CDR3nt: TGTGCCAGCAGCTTAGTTCGAAGTCTCTATGGCTACACCTTC
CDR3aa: CASSLVRSLYGYTF

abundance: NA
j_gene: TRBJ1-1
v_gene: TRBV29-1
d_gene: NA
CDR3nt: TGCAGCGATCCCTCCGGGACACTGAACACTGAAGCTTTCTTT
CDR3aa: CSDPSGTLNTEAFF

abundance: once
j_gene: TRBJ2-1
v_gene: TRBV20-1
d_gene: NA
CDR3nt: TGCAGTGCCGTGGGGGGCGGAAGGCTCTTC
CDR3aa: CSAVGGGRLF

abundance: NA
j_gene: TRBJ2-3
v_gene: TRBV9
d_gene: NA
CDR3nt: TGTGCCAGCAGCGTGCAGGGCACAGATACGCAGTATTTT
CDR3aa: CASSVQGTDTQYF

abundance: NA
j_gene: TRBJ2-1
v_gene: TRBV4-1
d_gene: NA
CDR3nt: TGCGCCAGCAGCCAAGAAAGAGGCGGCGGGACCAGGCAGTTCTTC
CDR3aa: CASSQERGGGTRQFF

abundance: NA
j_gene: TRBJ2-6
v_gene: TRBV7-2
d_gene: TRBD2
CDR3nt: TGTGCCAGCAGCTCAGGCGGGAGGACTGGTTTTACCGGGGCCAACGTCCTGACTTTC
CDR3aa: CASSSGGRTGFTGANVLTF

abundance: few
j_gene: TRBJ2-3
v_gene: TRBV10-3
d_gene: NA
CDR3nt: TGTGCCATCAGCGTCGACAGGCACTCCACAGATACGCAGTATTTT
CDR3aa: CAISVDRHSTDTQYF

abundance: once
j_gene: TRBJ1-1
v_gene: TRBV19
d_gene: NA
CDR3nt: TGTGCCAGTAGGACGGTGAACACTGAAGCTTTCTTT
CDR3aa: CASRTVNTEAFF

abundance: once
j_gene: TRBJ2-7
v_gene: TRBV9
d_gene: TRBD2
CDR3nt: TGTGCCAGCAGCGTAGATACCGGGAGGCCCAACGAGCAGTACTTC
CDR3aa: CASSVDTGRPNEQYF

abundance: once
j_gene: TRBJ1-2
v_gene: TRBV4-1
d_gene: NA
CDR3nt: TGCGCCAGCAGCCAAGAGGGTCTAGGACACCAAAACTATGGCTACACCTTC
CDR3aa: CASSQEGLGHQNYGYTF

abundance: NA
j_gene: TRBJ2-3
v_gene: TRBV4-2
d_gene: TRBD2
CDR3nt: TGTGCCAGCAGCCCCCGAGCAGGAGCGGGGGCTAGCACAGATACGCAGTATTTT
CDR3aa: CASSPRAGAGASTDTQYF

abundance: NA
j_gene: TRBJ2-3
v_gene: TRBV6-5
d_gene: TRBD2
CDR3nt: TGTGCCAGCAGTTTCGGGTTAGCGGGAGCGGGAGATACGCAGTATTTT
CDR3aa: CASSFGLAGAGDTQYF

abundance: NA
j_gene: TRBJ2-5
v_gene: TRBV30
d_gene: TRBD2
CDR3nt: TGTGCCTGGAGTTCAAGGCTAGCGGGACAAGAGACCCAGTACTTC
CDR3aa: CAWSSRLAGQETQYF

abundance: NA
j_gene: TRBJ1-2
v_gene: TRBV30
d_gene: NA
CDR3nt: TGTGCCTGGAGTGTAGCGGGGTTCTATGGCTACACCTTC
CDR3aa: CAWSVAGFYGYTF

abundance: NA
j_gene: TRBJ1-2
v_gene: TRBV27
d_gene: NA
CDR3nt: TGTGCCTCCCGGGCCAGGGGAGAGAATGGCTACACCTTC
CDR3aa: CASRARGENGYTF

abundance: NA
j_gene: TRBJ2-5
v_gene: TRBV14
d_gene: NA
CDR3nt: TGTGCCAGCAGCCTAAGACCCCTAGGGGGAGAGACCCAGTACTTC
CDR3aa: CASSLRPLGGETQYF

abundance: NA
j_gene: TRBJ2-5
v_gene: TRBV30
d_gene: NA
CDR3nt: TGTGCCTGGAGATCGATGGGCCAAGAGACCCAGTACTTC
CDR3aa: CAWRSMGQETQYF

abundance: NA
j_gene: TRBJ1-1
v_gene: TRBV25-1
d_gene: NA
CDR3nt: TGTGCCAGCAGATCCCTCGTGGGGAACACTGAAGCTTTCTTT
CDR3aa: CASRSLVGNTEAFF

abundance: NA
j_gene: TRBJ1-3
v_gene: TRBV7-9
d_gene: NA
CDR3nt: TGTGCCAGCACCCGGGGGAGCTCTGGAAACACCATATATTTT
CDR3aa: CASTRGSSGNTIYF

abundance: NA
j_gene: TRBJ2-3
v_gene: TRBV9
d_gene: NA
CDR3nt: TGTGCCAGCAGCGGCGTCCGGGGGCGAACAGATACGCAGTATTTT
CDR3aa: CASSGVRGRTDTQYF

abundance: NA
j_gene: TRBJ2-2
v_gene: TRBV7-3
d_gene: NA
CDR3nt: TGTGCCAGCAGCTTAATGGCAGGGAATGCCGGGGAGCTGTTTTTT
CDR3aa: CASSLMAGNAGELFF

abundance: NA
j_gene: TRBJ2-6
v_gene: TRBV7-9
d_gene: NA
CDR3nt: TGTGCCAGCAGCTTAGCGGGTGGCAGGGGAGCTGGGGCCAACGTCCTGACTTTC
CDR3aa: CASSLAGGRGAGANVLTF

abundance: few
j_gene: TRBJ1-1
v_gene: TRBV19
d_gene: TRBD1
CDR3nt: TGTGCCAGTGGCAGGGGACAGGGAGGGTTCACTGAAGCTTTCTTT
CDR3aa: CASGRGQGGFTEAFF

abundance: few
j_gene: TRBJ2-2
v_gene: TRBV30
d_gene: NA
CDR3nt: TGTGCCTGGAGTGGACAGTATCTAACCGGGGAGCTGTTTTTT
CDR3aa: CAWSGQYLTGELFF

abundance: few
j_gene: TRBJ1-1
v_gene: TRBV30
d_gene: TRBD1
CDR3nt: TGTGCCTGGAGTCGGCAGGGGGTCGGGAACACTGAAGCTTTCTTT
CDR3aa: CAWSRQGVGNTEAFF

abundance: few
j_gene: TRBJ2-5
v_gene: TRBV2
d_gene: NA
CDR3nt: TGTGCCAGCAGTGAAGAGGCCGTAGCGCGGCAAGAGACCCAGTACTTC
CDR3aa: CASSEEAVARQETQYF

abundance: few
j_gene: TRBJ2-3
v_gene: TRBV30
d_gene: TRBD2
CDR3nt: TGTGCCTGGAGTGTACTAGCGGGGGGGCCAGATACGCAGTATTTT
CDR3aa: CAWSVLAGGPDTQYF

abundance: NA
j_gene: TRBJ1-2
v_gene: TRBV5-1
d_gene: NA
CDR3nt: TGCGCCAGCAGCTTCGGGGTGGACCCTAACTATGGCTACACCTTC
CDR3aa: CASSFGVDPNYGYTF

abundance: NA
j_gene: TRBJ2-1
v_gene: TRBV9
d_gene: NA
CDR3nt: TGTGCCAGCAGCGTAGGTGGGATGGGGGCTTCCTACAATGAGCAGTTCTTC
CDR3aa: CASSVGGMGASYNEQFF

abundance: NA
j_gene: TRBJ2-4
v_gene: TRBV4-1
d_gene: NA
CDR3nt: TGCGCCAGCAGCCAGATTGGCGGAGCCAAAAACATTCAGTACTTC
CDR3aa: CASSQIGGAKNIQYF

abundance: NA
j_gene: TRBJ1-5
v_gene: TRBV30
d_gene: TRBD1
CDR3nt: TGTGCCTGGGGGACAGTTGCTCAGCCCCAGCATTTT
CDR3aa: CAWGTVAQPQHF

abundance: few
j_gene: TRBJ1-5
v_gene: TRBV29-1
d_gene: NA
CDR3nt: TGCAGCGTCGCCACAGGGATGGAGCAGCCCCAGCATTTT
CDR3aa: CSVATGMEQPQHF

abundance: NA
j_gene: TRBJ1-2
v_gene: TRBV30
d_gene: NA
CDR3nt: TGTGCCTGGCGGGAGGACTATGGCTACACCTTC
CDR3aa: CAWREDYGYTF

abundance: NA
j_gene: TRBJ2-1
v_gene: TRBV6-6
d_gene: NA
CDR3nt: TGTGCCAGCAGTCTCCGGTCCGGGGGGCAAAGTGAGCAGTTCTTC
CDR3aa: CASSLRSGGQSEQFF

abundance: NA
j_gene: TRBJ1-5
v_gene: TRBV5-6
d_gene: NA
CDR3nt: TGTGCCAGCAGCTCTGGTCTCGGCAATCAGCCCCAGCATTTT
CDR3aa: CASSSGLGNQPQHF

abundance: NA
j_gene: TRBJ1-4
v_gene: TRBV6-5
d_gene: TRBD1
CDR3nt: TGTGCCAGCAGACGGGACAGCGCAACTAATGAAAAACTGTTTTTT
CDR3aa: CASRRDSATNEKLFF

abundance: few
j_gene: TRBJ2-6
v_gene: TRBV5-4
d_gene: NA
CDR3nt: TGTGCCAGCAGCTTCAGGGTTCCGGGGGCCAACGTCCTGACTTTC
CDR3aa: CASSFRVPGANVLTF

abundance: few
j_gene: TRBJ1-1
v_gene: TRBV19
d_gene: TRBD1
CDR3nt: TGTGCCAGTACCCCGACAGGGGTGGTGAACACTGAAGCTTTCTTT
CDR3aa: CASTPTGVVNTEAFF

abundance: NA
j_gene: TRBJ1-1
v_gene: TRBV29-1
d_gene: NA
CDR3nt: TGCAGCGTTTGTACAGTGACCCAGGGCACTGAAGCTTTCTTT
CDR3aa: CSVCTVTQGTEAFF

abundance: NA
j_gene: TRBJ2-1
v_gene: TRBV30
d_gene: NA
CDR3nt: TGTGCCTGTCCCCGGTCTTTTCCGGGGCCCGGGAATGAGCAGTTCTTC
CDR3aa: CACPRSFPGPGNEQFF